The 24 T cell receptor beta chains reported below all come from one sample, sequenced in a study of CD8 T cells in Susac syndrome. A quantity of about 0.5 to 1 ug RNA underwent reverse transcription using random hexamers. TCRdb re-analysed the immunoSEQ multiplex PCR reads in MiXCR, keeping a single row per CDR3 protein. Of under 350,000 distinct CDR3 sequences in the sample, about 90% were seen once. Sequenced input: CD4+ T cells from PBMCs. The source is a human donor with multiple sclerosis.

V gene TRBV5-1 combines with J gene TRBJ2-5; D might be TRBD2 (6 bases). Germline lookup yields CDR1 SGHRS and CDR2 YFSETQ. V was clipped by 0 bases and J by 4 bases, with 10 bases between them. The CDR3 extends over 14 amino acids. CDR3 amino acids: CASSLAVGGETQYF. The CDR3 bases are TGCGCCAGCAGCTTGGCCGTGGGGGGAGAGACCCAGTACTTC.

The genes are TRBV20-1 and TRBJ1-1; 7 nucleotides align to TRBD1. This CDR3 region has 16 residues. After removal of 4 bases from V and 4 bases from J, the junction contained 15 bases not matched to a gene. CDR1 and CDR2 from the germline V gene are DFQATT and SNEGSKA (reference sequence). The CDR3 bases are TGCAGTGCTAAGGGACAGCCCGGTGTGTTGGCCACTGAAGCTTTCTTT. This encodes CSAKGQPGVLATEAFF.

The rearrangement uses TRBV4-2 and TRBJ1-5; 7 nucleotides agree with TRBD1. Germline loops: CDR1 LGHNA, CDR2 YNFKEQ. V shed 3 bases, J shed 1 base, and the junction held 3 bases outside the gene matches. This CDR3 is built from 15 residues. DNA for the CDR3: TGTGCCAGCAGCCAGTCGGGACAGAGCAATCAGCCCCAGCATTTT. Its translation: CASSQSGQSNQPQHF.

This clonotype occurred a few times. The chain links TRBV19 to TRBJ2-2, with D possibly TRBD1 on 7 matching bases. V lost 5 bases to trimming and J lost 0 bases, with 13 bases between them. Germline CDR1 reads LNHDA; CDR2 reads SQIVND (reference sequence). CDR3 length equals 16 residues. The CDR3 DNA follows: TGTGCCAGTAGTCCGCAGGGGGGAGCGAACACCGGGGAGCTGTTTTTT. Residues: CASSPQGGANTGELFF.

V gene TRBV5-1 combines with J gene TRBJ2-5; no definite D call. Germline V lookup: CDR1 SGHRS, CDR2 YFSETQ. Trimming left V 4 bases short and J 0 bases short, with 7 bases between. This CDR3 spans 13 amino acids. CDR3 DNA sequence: TGCGCCAGCAGCGCAGAGTACCAAGAGACCCAGTACTTC. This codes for CASSAEYQETQYF.

CDR3 in DNA: TGTGCTACCCGAGGGGCCCCCCACTATGGCTACACCTTC. This gives the protein CATRGAPHYGYTF. This chain uses TRBV2 with TRBJ1-2; weak D call: TRBD1 (5 bases). Germline loops: CDR1 SNHLY, CDR2 FYNNEI. This CDR3 region has 13 residues.

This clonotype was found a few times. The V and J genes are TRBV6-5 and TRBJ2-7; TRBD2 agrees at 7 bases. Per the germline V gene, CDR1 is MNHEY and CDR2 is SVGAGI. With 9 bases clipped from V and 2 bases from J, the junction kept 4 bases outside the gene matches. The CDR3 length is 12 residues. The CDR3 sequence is CASKRGPYEQYF. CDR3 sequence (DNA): TGTGCCAGTAAGCGGGGACCCTACGAGCAGTACTTC.

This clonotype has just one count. CDR3 sequence (DNA): TGTGCCAGCAGGACTAGCGGAGCCTACGAGCAGTACTTC. This translates into CASRTSGAYEQYF. The rearrangement links TRBV12-3 or TRBV12-4 to TRBJ2-7; TRBD2 matches 9 bases. The V and J ends lost 6 bases and 2 bases, in that order; junction bases with no gene match: 2. The CDR3 has 13 residues.

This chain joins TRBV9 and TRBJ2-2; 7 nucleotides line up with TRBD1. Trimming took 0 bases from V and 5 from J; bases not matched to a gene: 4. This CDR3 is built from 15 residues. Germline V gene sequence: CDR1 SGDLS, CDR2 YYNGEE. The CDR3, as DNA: TGTGCCAGCAGCGTAGGAGGGGGCAGGACCGGGGAGCTGTTTTTT. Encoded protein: CASSVGGGRTGELFF.

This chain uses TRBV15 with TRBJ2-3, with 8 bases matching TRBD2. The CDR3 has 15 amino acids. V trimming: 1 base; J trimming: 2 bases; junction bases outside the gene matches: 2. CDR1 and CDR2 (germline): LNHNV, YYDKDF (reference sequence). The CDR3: CATSRGGLDTDTQYF. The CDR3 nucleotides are TGTGCCACCAGCAGAGGGGGACTAGACACAGATACGCAGTATTTT. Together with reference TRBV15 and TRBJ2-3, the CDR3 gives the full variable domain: DAMVIQNPRYQVTQFGKPVTLSCSQTLNHNVMYWYQQKSSQAPKLLFHYYDKDFNNEADTPDNFQSRRPNTSFCFLDIRSPGLGDTAMYLCATSRGGLDTDTQYFGPGTRLTVL.

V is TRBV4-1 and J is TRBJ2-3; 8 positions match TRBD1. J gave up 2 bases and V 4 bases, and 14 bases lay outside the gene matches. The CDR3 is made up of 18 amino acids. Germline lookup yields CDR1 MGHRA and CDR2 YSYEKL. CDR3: CASSRRDRRLSPTDTQYF. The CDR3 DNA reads TGCGCCAGCAGCCGCCGGGACAGGCGCCTCTCCCCCACAGATACGCAGTATTTT.

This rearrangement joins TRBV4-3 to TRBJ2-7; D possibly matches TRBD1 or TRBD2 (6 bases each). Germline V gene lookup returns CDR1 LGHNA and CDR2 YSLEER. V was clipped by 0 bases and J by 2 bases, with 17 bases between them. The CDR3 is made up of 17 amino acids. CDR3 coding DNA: TGCGCCAGCAGCCAAGAACCAAGGGGGGCCAGTCCCTACGAGCAGTACTTC. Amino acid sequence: CASSQEPRGASPYEQYF.

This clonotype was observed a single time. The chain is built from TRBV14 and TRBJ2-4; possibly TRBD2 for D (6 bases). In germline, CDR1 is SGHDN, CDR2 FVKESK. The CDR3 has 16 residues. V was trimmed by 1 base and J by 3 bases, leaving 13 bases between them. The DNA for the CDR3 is TGTGCCAGCAGCCAAGGACGCGGGGTCGGCAAAAACATTCAGTACTTC. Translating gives CASSQGRGVGKNIQYF.

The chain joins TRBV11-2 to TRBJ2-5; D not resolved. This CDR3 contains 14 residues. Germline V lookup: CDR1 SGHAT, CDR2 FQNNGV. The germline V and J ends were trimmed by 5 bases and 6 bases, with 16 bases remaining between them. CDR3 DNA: TGTGCCAGCAGCGCTAGTTCGGAGTTCCAGACCCAGTACTTC. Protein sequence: CASSASSEFQTQYF.

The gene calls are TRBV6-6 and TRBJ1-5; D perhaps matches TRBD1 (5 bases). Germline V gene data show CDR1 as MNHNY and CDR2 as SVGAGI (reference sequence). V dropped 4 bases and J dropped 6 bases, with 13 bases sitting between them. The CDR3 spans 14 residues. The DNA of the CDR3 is TGTGCCAGCAGTTTCTCCCGGGACGCTCAGCCCCAGCATTTT. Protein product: CASSFSRDAQPQHF.

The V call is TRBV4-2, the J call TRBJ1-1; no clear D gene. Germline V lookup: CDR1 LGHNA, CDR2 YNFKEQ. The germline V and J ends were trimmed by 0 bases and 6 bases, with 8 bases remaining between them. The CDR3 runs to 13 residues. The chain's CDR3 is CASSQERGPEAFF. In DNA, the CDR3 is TGTGCCAGCAGCCAAGAACGAGGGCCTGAAGCTTTCTTT.

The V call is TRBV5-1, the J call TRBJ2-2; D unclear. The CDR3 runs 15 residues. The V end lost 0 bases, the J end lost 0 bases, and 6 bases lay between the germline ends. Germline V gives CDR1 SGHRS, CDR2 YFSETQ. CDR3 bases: TGCGCCAGCAGCTTGGCCATATCGAACACCGGGGAGCTGTTTTTT. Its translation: CASSLAISNTGELFF.

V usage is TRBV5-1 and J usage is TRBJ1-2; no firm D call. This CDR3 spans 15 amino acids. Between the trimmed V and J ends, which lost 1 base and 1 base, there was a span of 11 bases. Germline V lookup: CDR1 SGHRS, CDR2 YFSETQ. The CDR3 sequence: CASSLLSVNNYGYTF. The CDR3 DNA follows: TGCGCCAGCAGCTTGCTATCCGTCAATAACTATGGCTACACCTTC.

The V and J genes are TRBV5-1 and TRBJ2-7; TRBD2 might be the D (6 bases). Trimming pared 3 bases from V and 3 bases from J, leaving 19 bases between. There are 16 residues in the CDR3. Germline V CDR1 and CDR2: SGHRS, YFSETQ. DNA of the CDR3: TGCGCCAGCAGCTCGTACGGCGGAGGGCATGGCTACGAGCAGTACTTC. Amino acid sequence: CASSSYGGGHGYEQYF.

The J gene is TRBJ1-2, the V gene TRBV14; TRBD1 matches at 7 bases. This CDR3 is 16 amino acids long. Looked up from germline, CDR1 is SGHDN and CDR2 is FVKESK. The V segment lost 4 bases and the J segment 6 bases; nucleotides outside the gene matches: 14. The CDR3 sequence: CASSRTGWGQINGYTF. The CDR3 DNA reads TGTGCCAGCAGCCGAACAGGTTGGGGACAGATCAATGGCTACACCTTC.

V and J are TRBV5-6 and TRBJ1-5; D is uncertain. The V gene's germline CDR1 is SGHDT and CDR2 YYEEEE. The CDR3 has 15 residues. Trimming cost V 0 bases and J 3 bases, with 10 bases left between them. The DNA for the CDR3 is TGTGCCAGCAGCTTGGGTCCGAGCCCCAATCAGCCCCAGCATTTT. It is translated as CASSLGPSPNQPQHF.

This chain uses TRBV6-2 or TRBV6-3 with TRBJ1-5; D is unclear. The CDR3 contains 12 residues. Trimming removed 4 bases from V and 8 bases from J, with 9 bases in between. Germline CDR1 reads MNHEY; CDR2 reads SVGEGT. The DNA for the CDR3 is TGTGCCAGCAGTTCTCCAGTGGAGCCCCAGCATTTT. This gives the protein CASSSPVEPQHF.

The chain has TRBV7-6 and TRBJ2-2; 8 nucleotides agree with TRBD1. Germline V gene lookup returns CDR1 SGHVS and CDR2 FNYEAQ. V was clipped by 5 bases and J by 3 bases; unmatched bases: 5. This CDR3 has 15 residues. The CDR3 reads CASSRGQGHTGELFF. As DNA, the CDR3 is TGTGCCAGCAGCCGCGGACAGGGCCACACCGGGGAGCTGTTTTTT.

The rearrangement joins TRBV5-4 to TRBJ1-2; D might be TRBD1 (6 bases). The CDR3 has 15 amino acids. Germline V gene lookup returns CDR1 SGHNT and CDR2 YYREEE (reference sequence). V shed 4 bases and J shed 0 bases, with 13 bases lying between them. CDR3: CASSTRTEPNYGYTF. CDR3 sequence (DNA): TGTGCCAGCAGCACCCGGACAGAGCCTAACTATGGCTACACCTTC.